This TCR beta chain was identified in a study of shared clonotypes between healthy human individuals. Study-wide background: Per donor, three plates held CD4 naive cells, three held CD4 memory, two held CD8 naive and one held CD8 memory. Study-wide points: Among non-shared clonotypes, generation probabilities were lower than among those shared by all four donors.

After removal of 8 bases from V and 5 bases from J, the junction contained 13 bases not matched to a gene. The CDR3 extends over 15 amino acids. Per the germline V gene, CDR1 is SGHTA and CDR2 is FQGTGA. TCRdb's table, derived via immunoSEQ multiplex PCR, lists solely in-frame clones and lacks some. The sample has approximately 1.9 million clones; roughly 95% are singletons. CD45RO-negative, CCR7-positively selected cells formed the naive CD8 fraction, excluding terminally differentiated effector memory CD45RA+ cells. In its sample, this clone was seen once. Its target is unknown. Sequencing was carried out using naive CD8+ T cells from PBMCs. The origin of this receptor is a man between 18 and 29 years old in good health. Some clones in this sample may be carry-over from other donors' samples. The rearrangement uses TRBV7-3 and TRBJ2-7, with 9 bases matching TRBD2. The CDR3 coding sequence is TGTGCCAGCGGTGTAGCGGGAGCCCCCCCCCACGAGCAGTACTTC. It yields the protein CASGVAGAPPHEQYF. Drawing the rest from reference TRBV7-3 and TRBJ2-7, the complete variable domain is GAGVSQTPSNKVTEKGKYVELRCDPISGHTALYWYRQSLGQGPEFLIYFQGTGAADDSGLPNDRFFAVRPEGSVSTLKIQRTERGDSAVYLCASGVAGAPPHEQYFGPGTRLTVT.